What follows describes a single T cell receptor (beta chain). Its antigen is still unknown. No per-base quality is available; no much larger clone lies one base away. The cohort consisted of 666 healthy bone marrow donors. All cohort members were sampled while nominally healthy, although unrecorded immune exposures were likely present. The donor tested CMV seropositive and was one of the 289 seropositive cohort members. A peripheral blood sample was provided by each donor, and peripheral blood mononuclear cells were used for TCR beta sequencing. The Qiagen DNeasy Blood Extraction Kit was used to extract genomic DNA from the blood cell samples. Its CDR3 holds 15 amino acids, cysteine through phenylalanine. This entry keeps only the CDR3 DNA: 45 bases, framed from base 1. Taken from the germline V gene, the CDR1 and CDR2 loops are SNHLY and FYNNEI. V loses 7 bases at its end and J loses 4 bases; junction bases beyond the gene matches: 8.

The data belong to a study of cytomegalovirus exposure and HLA in healthy donors (dated by TCRdb to 2015 to 2018). Describing the broader study: According to an earlier analysis of a few hundred of the donors, 150 million to 200 million T cells yielded roughly 110 million unique TCR beta sequences and less than 300 Gb of sequence data. In the later analysis, no new phenotypic data were used to find candidate immune exposures; instead, reliance was placed on TCR beta sequences and their occurrence across donors. All discovery cohort repertoires had been generated using a single sequencing platform. Several DR-DQ haplotypes were handled as single units for association and clustering, since linkage in the cohort was strong. Genome-wide SNP genotypes for about 60% of the roughly 670 donors were used in a later genetic analysis, which treated that subset as a discovery cohort. An early release that covered about 640 HLA-typed donors contained approximately 300 gigabases of sequencing data and around 80 million unique TCR sequences. To predict cytomegalovirus infection status, the study combined high-throughput TCR immunosequencing, statistical association of individual TCRs with disease status, and machine learning. A later analysis re-analyzed previously published TCR beta repertoires from 600 to 850 donors and added high-resolution HLA genotyping to study TCR occurrence patterns. Along with the approximately 670-subject first cohort, a separate validation cohort of more than 90 different subjects was used. The study aimed to test whether cataloging public T cell receptors could reveal signatures of past pathogen exposure. Alongside the repertoire data, information on donor age, sex, ethnicity and CMV serostatus was compiled. An earlier analysis of 587 of the donors used high-throughput TCR beta sequencing to judge whether each TCR beta V gene segment behaved as functional or pseudogenic. The number of donors typed differed by locus, with roughly 629-640 for A, B, C, DRB1 and DQB1, 522 for DQA1, 606 for DPA1, and 450 to 480 for DPB1. Across 398 genotyped donors of the cohort, an average of approximately 240,000 unique TCR beta nucleotide sequences per donor were sequenced, and approximately 17% of those sequences were non-productive. Of the 300 to 450 genotyped donors, less than 90% were placed in the genetic ancestry cluster associated with self-reported Caucasian donors. HLA typing covered class I and class II loci at four-digit resolution. The study profiled the T cell repertoires of hundreds of subjects by immunosequencing and related them to cytomegalovirus serostatus.

Library construction relied on the immunoSEQ multiplex PCR assay. For the multiplex PCR, a mixture combining 60 forward primers for TCR Vbeta segments and 13 reverse primers for TCR Jbeta segments was used. The CDR3 region of rearranged TCR beta genes was amplified from genomic DNA with a multiplex PCR assay. The Illumina HiSeq System was used to sequence the amplified TCR beta libraries as 87-base-pair reads. The paper's processing steps were these. Across the 666 repertoires, a later analysis counted approximately 83 million unique TCR beta chains, 9.5 million to 13 million of which were shared by at least two donors. A nearest-neighbor algorithm error-corrected the raw reads and collapsed the reads into unique sequences, merging closely related sequences to remove PCR and sequencing errors. To assign V, D and J gene segments, CDR3 sequences were aligned to IMGT reference sequences. For a sequence to be retained, a match of at least six nucleotides to both a V gene segment and a J gene segment was required. Rearrangements were classified as productive when the CDR3 lacked stop codons and remained in frame with V and J, and all other rearrangements were classified as non-productive. Following IMGT convention, CDR3 was defined as the stretch from the second conserved V-encoded cysteine up to the conserved J-encoded phenylalanine. The earlier analysis of some 580 of the donors excluded any sequence lacking an unambiguous match to a single V gene segment. In an earlier analysis of 450 to 700 of the donors, V segments were called functional above 56.7% productive rearrangements and were called segregating when the between-donor standard deviation exceeded 5%. A statistical classification framework was built for diagnosing cytomegalovirus status from the catalog of TCR beta chain sequences. V and J gene assignment, in a later analysis, came from comparing TCR nucleotide sequences with IMGT/GENE-DB human TR gene sequences. In a later analysis, CDR3 sequences and most-parsimonious VDJ recombination scenarios were assigned using the TCRdist pipeline. In a later analysis, every TCR beta chain was defined by the combination of its CDR3 amino acid sequence and its V-gene family, and reads without a unique V-gene family were dropped. In a later analysis, several hundred highly shared, low-generation-probability nucleotide sequences were removed to address suspected cross-contamination and a sequencing artifact. In a later analysis, a clonal expansion index for each public chain was calculated from normalized within-repertoire ranks of inferred template counts. In a later analysis, generation probabilities were computed using a VDJ recombination model fitted to out-of-frame rearrangements, and the results were checked against IGoR. A later analysis scored TCR-TCR, TCR-HLA and TCR-CMV co-occurrence with hypergeometric tests, applying a repertoire-size bias correction to TCR pairs. In a later analysis, false discovery rates were estimated by permuting HLA or CMV assignments 20 times. A later analysis grouped co-occurring TCRs with DBSCAN, adding TCRdist sequence similarity when clustering within HLA-allele-positive subsets. For co-occurrence clustering, repertoires with fewer than 30,000 or more than 120,000 public chains were excluded, along with five repertoires with anomalous nucleotide sharing. Drawn from immuneACCESS, this table holds only the in-frame rearrangements with V and J called that TCRdb kept. Clones are partly lost; checked studies trace under half to an unresolved V gene and leave the rest unexplained. For V, J and clone size, that table is used; D and trimming come from the DNA. The sample yields over 140,000 clones; 70% to 85% were counted once. Jointly, the top ten make up 1.4% of the sample.

What the work shows at the level of the full study, not this receptor alone: In vitro tests confirmed that a few of the cytomegalovirus-associated TCR beta chains recognize cytomegalovirus antigens. Assigning TCR associations to individual alleles was difficult when HLA alleles, especially DR and DQ, strongly co-occurred. According to a later analysis, parvovirus B19, influenza, CMV and Epstein-Barr virus appeared linked to several top co-occurrence clusters. The earlier analysis of approximately 540 of the donors excluded some 15 rarely observed V segments, including chromosome 9 orphons, because counts were too low. The classifier was reported to diagnose cytomegalovirus status with high specificity and sensitivity in both the original cohort and the validation cohort. A later analysis found that HLA-associated TCR beta chains were more clonally expanded and had lower generation probabilities than equally common non-associated chains. Compared with the approximately 700-donor mean, donors in an Asian-associated ancestry cluster had fewer N-insertions in productive TCRs, according to a later genetic analysis. Because some donors lacked HLA typing at each locus, the association tests relied only on the typed subset. Some IMGT-functional V segments, including TRBV6-2 and TRBV6-3, could not be distinguished by the 87-base-pair reads and were therefore excluded. Most TCR sequences were observed very rarely across donors, whereas some public TCRs were present in many individuals. A later genetic analysis associated a missense DCLRE1C variant with V-gene and J-gene trimming of TCR beta chains, and an independent cohort replicated the association. An earlier analysis of around 600 of the donors showed that most TCR beta V segments appeared in productive rearrangements either about 87% or about 30% of the time, which broadly matched IMGT annotations. Specific HLA alleles were associated with 15,000 to 20,000 TCR beta sequences at a false discovery rate of 0.05 in a later analysis. A further reported finding was that TCR beta sequences accurately predicted the HLA-A and HLA-B alleles for most subjects in the first cohort. The presence/absence analyses assumed that sequencing depth was roughly uniform across donors, and that assumption may not be true. A cluster of highly shared sequence variants was judged likely to be a technical artifact of the sequencing pipeline. According to the authors, the approach could potentially be generalized to other disease states and immunological phenotypes. Only TCR beta chains were sequenced in this cohort, and the absence of alpha or paired-chain data limited detectable features. According to a later analysis, most CMV-associated TCR beta chains appeared to be HLA-restricted, and the HLA associations seemed to be driven largely by CMV exposure. Immune exposure information for the cohort was limited to CMV serostatus. According to a later analysis, TCR association rates differed among HLA loci, with DRB1 alleles showing the most associated TCRs and HLA-C alleles showing the fewest. A total of 150 or so TCR beta chains were listed by the study as associated with cytomegalovirus. Correlated functional status among segregating V segments might be attributable to linkage disequilibrium, but an unknown experimental factor could not be ruled out.

The clonotype was recovered from a young man in good health and CMV-seropositive. Source material: PBMCs. This sequence uses TRBV2 and TRBJ2-5, and TRBD2 aligns with 11 junction nucleotides. Here is the DNA: TGTGCCAGCACCCGAATAGCGGGGGGGGGAGAGACCCAGTACTTC. Its protein reads: CASTRIAGGGETQYF.